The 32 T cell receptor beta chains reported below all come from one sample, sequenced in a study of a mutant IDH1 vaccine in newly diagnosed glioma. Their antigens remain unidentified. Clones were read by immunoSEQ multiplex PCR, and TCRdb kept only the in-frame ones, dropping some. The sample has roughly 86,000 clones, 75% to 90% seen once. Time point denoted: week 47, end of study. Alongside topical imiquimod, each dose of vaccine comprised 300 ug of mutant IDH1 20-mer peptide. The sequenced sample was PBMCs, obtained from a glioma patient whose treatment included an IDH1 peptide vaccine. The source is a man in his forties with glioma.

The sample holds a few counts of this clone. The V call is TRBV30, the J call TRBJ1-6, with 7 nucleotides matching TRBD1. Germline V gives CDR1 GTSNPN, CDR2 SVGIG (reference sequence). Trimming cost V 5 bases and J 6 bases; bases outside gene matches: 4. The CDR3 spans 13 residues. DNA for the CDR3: TGTGCCTGGCAAAGGGACAGTAATTCACCCCTCCACTTT. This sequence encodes CAWQRDSNSPLHF.

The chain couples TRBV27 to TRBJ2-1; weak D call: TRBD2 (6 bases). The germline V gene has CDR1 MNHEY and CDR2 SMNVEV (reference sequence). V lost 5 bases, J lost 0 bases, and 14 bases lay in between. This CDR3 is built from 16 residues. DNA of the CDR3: TGTGCCAGCAGTACCACAGCGGGCTCCTCCTACAATGAGCAGTTCTTC. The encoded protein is CASSTTAGSSYNEQFF.

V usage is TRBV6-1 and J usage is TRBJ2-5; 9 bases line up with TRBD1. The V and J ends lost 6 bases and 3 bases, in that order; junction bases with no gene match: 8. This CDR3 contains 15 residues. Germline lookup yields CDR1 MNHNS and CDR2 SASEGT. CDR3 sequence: CASRKGQGEEETQYF. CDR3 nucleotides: TGTGCCAGCAGAAAGGGACAGGGAGAGGAAGAGACCCAGTACTTC.

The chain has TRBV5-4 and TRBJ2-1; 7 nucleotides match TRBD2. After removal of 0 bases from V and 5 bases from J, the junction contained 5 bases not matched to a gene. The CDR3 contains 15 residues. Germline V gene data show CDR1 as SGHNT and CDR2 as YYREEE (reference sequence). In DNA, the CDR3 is TGTGCCAGCAGCTTGGGATCGGGGGGACACAATGAGCAGTTCTTC. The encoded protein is CASSLGSGGHNEQFF.

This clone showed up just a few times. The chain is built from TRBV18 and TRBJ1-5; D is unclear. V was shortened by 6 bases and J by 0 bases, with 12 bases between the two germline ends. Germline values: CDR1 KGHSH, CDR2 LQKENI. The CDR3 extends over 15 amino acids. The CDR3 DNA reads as TGTGCCAGCTCCCCCGGTCAGCATAGCAATCAGCCCCAGCATTTT. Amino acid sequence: CASSPGQHSNQPQHF.

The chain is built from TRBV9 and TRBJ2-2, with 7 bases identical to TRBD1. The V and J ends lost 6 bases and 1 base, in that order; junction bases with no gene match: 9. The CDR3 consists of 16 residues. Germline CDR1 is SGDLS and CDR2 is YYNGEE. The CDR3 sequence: CASMPDRAVNTGELFF. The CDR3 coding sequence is TGTGCCAGCATGCCCGACAGGGCGGTGAACACCGGGGAGCTGTTTTTT.

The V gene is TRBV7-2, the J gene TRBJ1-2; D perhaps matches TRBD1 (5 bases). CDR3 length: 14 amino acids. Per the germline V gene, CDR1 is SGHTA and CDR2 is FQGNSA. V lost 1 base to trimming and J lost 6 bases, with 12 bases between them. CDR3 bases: TGTGCCAGCAGCTTAGTCGGGGGGAATGATGGCTACACCTTC. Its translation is CASSLVGGNDGYTF. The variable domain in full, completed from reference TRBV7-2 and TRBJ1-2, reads GAGVSQSPSNKVTEKGKDVELRCDPISGHTALYWYRQSLGQGLEFLIYFQGNSAPDKSGLPSDRFSAERTGGSVSTLTIQRTQQEDSAVYLCASSLVGGNDGYTFGSGTRLTVV.

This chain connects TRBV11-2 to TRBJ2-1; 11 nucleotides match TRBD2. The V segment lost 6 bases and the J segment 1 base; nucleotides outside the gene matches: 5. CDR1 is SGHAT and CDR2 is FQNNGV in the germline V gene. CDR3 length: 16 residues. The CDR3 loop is CASRGTSGRSYNEQFF. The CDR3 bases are TGTGCCAGCAGAGGTACTAGCGGGAGATCCTACAATGAGCAGTTCTTC.

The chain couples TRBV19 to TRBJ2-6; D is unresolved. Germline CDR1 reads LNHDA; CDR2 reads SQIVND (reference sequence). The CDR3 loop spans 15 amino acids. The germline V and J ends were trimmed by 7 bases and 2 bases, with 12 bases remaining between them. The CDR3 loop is CASTPQKTGANVLTF. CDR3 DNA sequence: TGTGCCAGTACTCCACAGAAAACTGGGGCCAACGTCCTGACTTTC.

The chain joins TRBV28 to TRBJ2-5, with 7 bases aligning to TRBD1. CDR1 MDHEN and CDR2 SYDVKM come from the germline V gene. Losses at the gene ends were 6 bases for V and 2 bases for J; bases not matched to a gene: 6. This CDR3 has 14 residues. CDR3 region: CASSRTGRQETQYF. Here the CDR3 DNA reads TGTGCCAGCAGCCGGACAGGCAGGCAAGAGACCCAGTACTTC.

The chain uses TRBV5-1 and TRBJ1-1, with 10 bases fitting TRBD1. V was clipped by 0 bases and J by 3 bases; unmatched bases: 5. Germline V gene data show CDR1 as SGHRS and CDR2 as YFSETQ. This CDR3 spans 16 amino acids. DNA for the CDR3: TGCGCCAGCAGCTTGGTACCCGGGACAGGGGACACTGAAGCTTTCTTT. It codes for CASSLVPGTGDTEAFF.

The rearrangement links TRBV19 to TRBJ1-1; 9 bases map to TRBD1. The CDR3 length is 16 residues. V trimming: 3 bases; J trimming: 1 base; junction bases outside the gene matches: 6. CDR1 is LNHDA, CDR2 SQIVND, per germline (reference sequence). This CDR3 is CASSIHVGQGNTEAFF. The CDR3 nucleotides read TGTGCCAGTAGTATTCACGTGGGACAGGGGAACACTGAAGCTTTCTTT.

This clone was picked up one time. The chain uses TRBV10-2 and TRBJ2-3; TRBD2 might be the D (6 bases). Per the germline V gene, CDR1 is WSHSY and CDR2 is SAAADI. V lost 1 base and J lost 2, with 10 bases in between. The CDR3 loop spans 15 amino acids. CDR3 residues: CASSELGEVTDTQYF. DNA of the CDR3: TGCGCCAGCAGTGAGTTGGGGGAGGTCACAGATACGCAGTATTTT.

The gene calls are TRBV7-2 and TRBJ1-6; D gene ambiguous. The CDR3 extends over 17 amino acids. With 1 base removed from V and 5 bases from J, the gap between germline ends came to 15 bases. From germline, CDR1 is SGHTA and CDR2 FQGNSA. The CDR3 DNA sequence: TGTGCCAGCAGCTTAGTCTCGGGAGGACTCAATAATTCACCCCTCCACTTT. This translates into CASSLVSGGLNNSPLHF.

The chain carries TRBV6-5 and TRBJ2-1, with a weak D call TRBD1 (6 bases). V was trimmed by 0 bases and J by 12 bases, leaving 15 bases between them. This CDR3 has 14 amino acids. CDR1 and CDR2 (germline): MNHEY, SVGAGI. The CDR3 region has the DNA TGTGCCAGCAGTTACTCCGGACAGCGGATAGGGCAGTTCTTC. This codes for CASSYSGQRIGQFF.

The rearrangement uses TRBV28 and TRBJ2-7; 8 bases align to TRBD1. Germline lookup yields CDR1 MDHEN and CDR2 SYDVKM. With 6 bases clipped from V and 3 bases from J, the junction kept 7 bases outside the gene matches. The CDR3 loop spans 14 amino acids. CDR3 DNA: TGTGCCAGCAGCTCAGTGGACAGGGTCTACGAGCAGTACTTC. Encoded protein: CASSSVDRVYEQYF.

CDR3 nucleotides: TGTGCCAGCAGACCGGGACTGCGACGGGAAAAACTGTTTTTT. It codes for CASRPGLRREKLFF. V gene TRBV6-1 combines with J gene TRBJ1-4; D might be TRBD1 (5 bases). In germline, CDR1 is MNHNS, CDR2 SASEGT. The CDR3 runs 14 residues. V gave up 6 bases and J gave up 8 bases, with 16 bases separating them.

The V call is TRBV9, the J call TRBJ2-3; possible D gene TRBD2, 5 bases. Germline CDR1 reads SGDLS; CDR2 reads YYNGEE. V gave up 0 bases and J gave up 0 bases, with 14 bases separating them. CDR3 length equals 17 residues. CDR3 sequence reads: CASSVAQSGTSTDTQYF. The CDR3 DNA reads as TGTGCCAGCAGCGTAGCTCAGAGCGGCACTAGCACAGATACGCAGTATTTT.

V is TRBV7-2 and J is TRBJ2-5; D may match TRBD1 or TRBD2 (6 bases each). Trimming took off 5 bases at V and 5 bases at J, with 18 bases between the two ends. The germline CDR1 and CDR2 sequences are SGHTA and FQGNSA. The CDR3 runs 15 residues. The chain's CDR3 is CASSLRRAGHETQYF. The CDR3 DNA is TGTGCCAGCAGCCTTCGGAGGGCGGGACACGAGACCCAGTACTTC.

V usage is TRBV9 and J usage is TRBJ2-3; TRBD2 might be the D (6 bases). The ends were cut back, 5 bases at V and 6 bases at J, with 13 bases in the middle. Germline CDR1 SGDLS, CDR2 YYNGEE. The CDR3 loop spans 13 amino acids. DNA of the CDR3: TGTGCCAGCAGAGGCGGGGCAGGGGATACGCAGTATTTT. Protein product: CASRGGAGDTQYF.

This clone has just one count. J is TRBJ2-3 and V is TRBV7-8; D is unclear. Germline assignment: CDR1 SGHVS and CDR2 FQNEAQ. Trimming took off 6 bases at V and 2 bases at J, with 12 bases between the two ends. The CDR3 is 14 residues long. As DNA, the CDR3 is TGTGCCAGCAGAACGGAATACCACACAGATACGCAGTATTTT. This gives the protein CASRTEYHTDTQYF.

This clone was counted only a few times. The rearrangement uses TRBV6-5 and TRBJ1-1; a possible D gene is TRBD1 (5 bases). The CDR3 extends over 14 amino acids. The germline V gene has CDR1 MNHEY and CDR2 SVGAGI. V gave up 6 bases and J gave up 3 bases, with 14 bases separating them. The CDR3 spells CASSRVGADTEAFF. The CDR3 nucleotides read TGTGCCAGCAGCCGGGTAGGGGCCGACACTGAAGCTTTCTTT.

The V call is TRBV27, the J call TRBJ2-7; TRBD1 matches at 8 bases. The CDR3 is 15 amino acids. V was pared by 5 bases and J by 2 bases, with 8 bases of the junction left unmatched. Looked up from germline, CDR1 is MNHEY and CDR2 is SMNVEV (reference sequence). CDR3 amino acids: CASSPRGTGTYEQYF. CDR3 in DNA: TGTGCCAGCAGTCCGCGCGGGACAGGTACCTACGAGCAGTACTTC.

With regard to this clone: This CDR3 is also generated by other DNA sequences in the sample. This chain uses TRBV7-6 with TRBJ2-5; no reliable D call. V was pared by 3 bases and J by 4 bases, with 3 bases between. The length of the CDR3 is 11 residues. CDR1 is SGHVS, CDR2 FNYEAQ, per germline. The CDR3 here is CASSFRETQYF. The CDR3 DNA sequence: TGTGCCAGCAGCTTTCGAGAGACCCAGTACTTC.

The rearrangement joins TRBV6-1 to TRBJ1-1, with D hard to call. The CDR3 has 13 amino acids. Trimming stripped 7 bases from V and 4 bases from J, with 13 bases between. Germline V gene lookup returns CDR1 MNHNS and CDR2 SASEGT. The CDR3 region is CASMSMPGTEAFF. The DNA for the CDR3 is TGTGCCAGCATGTCGATGCCCGGCACTGAAGCTTTCTTT.

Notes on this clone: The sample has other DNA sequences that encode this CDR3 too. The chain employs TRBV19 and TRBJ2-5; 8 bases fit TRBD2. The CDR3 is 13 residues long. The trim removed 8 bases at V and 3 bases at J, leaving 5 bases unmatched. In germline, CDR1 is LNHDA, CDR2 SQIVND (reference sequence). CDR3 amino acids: CASRRAGEETQYF. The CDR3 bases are TGTGCCAGTCGACGAGCGGGGGAAGAGACCCAGTACTTC. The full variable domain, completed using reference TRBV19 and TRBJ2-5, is DGGITQSPKYLFRKEGQNVTLSCEQNLNHDAMYWYRQDPGQGLRLIYYSQIVNDFQKGDIAEGYSVSREKKESFPLTVTSAQKNPTAFYLCASRRAGEETQYFGPGTRLLVL.

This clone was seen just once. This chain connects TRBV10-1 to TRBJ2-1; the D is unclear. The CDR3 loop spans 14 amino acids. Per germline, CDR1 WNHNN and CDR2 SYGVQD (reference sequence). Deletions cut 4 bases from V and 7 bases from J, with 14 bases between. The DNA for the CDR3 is TGCGCCAGCAGTGCGAAAGTTTCAAAAAATGAGCAGTTCTTC. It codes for CASSAKVSKNEQFF.

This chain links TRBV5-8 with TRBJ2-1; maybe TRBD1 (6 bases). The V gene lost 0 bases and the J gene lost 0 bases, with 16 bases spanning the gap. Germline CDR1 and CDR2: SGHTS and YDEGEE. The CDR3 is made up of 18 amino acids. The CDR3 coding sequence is TGTGCCAGCAGCTTGGGGGCTTTCAGGGGCCGCTCCTACAATGAGCAGTTCTTC. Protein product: CASSLGAFRGRSYNEQFF. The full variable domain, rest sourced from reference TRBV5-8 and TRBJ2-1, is EAGVTQSPTHLIKTRGQQATLRCSPISGHTSVYWYQQALGLGLQFLLWYDEGEERNRGNFPPRFSGRQFPNYSSELNVNALELEDSALYLCASSLGAFRGRSYNEQFFGPGTRLTVL.

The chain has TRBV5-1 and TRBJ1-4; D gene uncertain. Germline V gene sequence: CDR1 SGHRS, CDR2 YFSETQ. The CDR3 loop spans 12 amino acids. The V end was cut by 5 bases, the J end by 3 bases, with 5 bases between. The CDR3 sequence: CASSRSNEKLFF. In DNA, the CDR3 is TGCGCCAGCAGTAGGTCTAATGAAAAACTGTTTTTT.

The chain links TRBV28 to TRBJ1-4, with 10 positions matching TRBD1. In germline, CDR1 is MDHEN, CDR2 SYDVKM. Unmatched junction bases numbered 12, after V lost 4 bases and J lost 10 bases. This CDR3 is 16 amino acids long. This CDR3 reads CASSSSTGGGAGKLFF. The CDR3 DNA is TGTGCCAGCAGTTCCTCGACAGGGGGCGGTGCGGGAAAACTGTTTTTT. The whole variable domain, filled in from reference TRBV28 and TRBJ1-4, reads DVKVTQSSRYLVKRTGEKVFLECVQDMDHENMFWYRQDPGLGLRLIYFSYDVKMKEKGDIPEGYSVSREKKERFSLILESASTNQTSMYLCASSSSTGGGAGKLFFGSGTQLSVL.

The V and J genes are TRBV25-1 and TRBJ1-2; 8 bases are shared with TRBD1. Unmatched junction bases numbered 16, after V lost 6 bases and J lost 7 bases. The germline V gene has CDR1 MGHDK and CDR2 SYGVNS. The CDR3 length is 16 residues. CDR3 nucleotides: TGTGCCAGCAGCCATTTGGGCAGGGGGCAGTCTGGTGGCTACACCTTC. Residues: CASSHLGRGQSGGYTF.

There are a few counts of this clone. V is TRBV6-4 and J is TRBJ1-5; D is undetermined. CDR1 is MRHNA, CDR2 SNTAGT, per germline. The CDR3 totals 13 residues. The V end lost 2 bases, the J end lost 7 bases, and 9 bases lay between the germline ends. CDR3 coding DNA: TGTGCCAGCAGTGACAGGGTGGGACAGCCCCAGCATTTT. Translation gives CASSDRVGQPQHF.